The clone carrying this T cell receptor beta chain was observed at least ten times. Antigen unknown. Unique molecular identifiers were linked by the library to individual cDNA molecules. Authors' analysis steps: Per-sample TCR counts ranged from roughly 23,224 to 750,000, median roughly 96,000. TCRdb reprocessed the RACE reads via MiXCR and lists one record per CDR3 protein. In this record, the V and J calls reflect TCRdb's handling and not the investigators' own analysis. The sample holds 95,000 or so distinct CDR3 sequences, 8% to 11% seen once. Time point indicated: patch test 1, 2 weeks after DPC sensitization. Treatment reported: therapeutic diphenylcyclopropenone sensitization with weekly scalp DPC. This sample is drawn from a study of human T cells and chemical hapten exposure. The V and J ends lost 0 bases and 3 bases respectively, with 10 bases between them. The CDR3 contains 14 residues. CDR1 and CDR2 (germline): DFQATT, SNEGSKA (reference sequence).

General study findings and limits: Donors were affected by alopecia, so their immune reaction might vary from that of healthy individuals. Controls formed significantly fewer large CDR3 similarity clusters than expanded TCRs did.

This TCR was sampled from a man aged 40-50 years with alopecia areata. Some clones in this sample may be carry-over from other donors' samples. The source was whole blood, collected in connection with sensitization to the hapten diphenylcyclopropenone (DPC). J is TRBJ2-3 and V is TRBV20-1; tentative D call: TRBD1 (6 bases). The CDR3 sequence: CSARDGQKTDTQYF. The CDR3, as DNA: TGCAGTGCTAGAGATGGACAGAAGACAGATACGCAGTATTTT.